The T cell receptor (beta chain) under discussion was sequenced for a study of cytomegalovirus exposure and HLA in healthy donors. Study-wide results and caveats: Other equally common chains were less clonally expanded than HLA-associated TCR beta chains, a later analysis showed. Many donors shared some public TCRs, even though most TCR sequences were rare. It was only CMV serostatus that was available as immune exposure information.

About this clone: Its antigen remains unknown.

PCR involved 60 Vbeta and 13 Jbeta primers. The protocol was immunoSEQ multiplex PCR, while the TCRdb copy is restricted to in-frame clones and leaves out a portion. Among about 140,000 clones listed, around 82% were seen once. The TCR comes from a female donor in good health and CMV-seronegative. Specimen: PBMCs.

The CDR3 region has the DNA TGTGCCAGCAGCTTAAAGGGGTTCTATAGCAATCAGCCCCAGCATTTT. It codes for CASSLKGFYSNQPQHF. The chain couples TRBV28 to TRBJ1-5, with D perhaps TRBD1 (5 bases). The CDR3 loop spans 16 amino acids. V was trimmed by 6 bases and J by 0 bases, leaving 15 bases between them. CDR1 is MDHEN, CDR2 SYDVKM, per germline.